Listed here are 5 T cell receptor beta chains from one sample, sequenced in a study of shared clonotypes between healthy human individuals. Profiling relied on immunoSEQ multiplex PCR, and the TCRdb table lists in-frame clones only, not all of them. The profile shows approximately 2.4 million clones, almost 96% of them singletons. The sequencing sample was made of naive CD4+ T cells sorted from blood. The subset: CD45RA+ positively selected. These receptors were collected from a man aged 18 to 35 in good health.

In this sample, this clone turned up once. This chain links TRBV11-2 with TRBJ2-7; possible D gene TRBD1, 6 bases. The V gene's germline CDR1 is SGHAT and CDR2 FQNNGV. V lost 5 bases, J lost 2 bases, and 16 bases lay in between. The CDR3 extends over 15 amino acids. The CDR3 DNA is TGTGCCAGCAGCGCAGATCCCAGGGGTGCCTACGAGCAGTACTTC. Protein: CASSADPRGAYEQYF.

The V gene is TRBV25-1, the J gene TRBJ2-1; 7 nucleotides agree with TRBD2. After removal of 2 bases from V and 3 bases from J, the junction contained 7 bases not matched to a gene. Germline V gene data show CDR1 as MGHDK and CDR2 as SYGVNS. This CDR3 region has 16 residues. The CDR3 loop reads CASSEKGLAGYNEQFF. CDR3 nucleotide sequence: TGTGCCAGCAGTGAAAAGGGATTAGCGGGCTACAATGAGCAGTTCTTC.

To note about this clone: The sample carries other DNA sequences with the same CDR3. The rearrangement joins TRBV7-9 to TRBJ2-7, with D tentatively TRBD2 (5 bases). Trimming left V 3 bases short and J 4 bases short, with 7 bases between. Per the germline V gene, CDR1 is SEHNR and CDR2 is FQNEAQ (reference sequence). The CDR3 extends over 12 amino acids. In DNA, the CDR3 is TGTGCCAGCAGCTTTACGGGGTACGAGCAGTACTTC. Amino acids: CASSFTGYEQYF.

This chain links TRBV5-1 with TRBJ2-7; no clear D gene. Germline V CDR1 and CDR2: SGHRS, YFSETQ. The CDR3 is 13 amino acids. Between the trimmed V and J ends, which lost 4 bases and 5 bases, there was a span of 13 bases. The CDR3 DNA sequence: TGCGCCAGCAGCACCTGGATGGGTGACGAGCAGTACTTC. The encoded protein is CASSTWMGDEQYF.

The V gene is TRBV5-1, the J gene TRBJ2-5; D is perhaps TRBD1 (5 bases). The germline CDR1 and CDR2 sequences are SGHRS and YFSETQ. V lost 1 base and J 5 bases, leaving 12 bases between the germline ends. The CDR3 is 14 residues long. The CDR3 DNA reads TGCGCCAGCAGCTTGACAGGTCCAGGGGAGACCCAGTACTTC. Translating gives CASSLTGPGETQYF.